This TCR beta chain was retrieved from a study of T cell responses to AZD1222 COVID-19 vaccine. Using immunoSEQ multiplex PCR, the repertoire was profiled, and TCRdb retains in-frame clones only, with some absent. The sample records around 97,000 clones, around 92% being singletons. Study-level results: Spike-specific TCR breadth and depth both grew after two AZD1222 doses.

V dropped 2 bases and J dropped 8 bases, with 6 bases sitting between them. In germline, CDR1 is MDHEN, CDR2 SYDVKM. The CDR3 has 11 residues. Notes on this clone: The antigen remains unidentified.

The material was peripheral blood, obtained on day 0 of AZD1222 vaccination. This receptor was identified in an adult in good health. The chain has TRBV28 and TRBJ1-1; D remains unclear. This CDR3 is CASSLKQEAFF. The CDR3 DNA reads TGTGCCAGCAGTTTAAAACAAGAAGCTTTCTTT.